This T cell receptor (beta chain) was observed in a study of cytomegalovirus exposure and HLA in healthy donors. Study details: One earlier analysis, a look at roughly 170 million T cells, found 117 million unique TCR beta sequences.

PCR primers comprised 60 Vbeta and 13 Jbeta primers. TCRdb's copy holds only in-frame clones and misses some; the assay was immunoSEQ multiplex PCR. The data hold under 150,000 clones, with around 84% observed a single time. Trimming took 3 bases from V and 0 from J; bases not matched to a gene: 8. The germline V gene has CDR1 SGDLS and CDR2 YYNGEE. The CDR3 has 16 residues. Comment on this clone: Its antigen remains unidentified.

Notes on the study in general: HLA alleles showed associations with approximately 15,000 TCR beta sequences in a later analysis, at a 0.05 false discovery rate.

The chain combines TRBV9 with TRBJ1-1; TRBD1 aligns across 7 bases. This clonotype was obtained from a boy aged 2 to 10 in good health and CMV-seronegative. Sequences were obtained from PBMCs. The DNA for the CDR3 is TGTGCCAGCAGCGAGGGGGCCCACCCTCTGAACACTGAAGCTTTCTTT. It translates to CASSEGAHPLNTEAFF.